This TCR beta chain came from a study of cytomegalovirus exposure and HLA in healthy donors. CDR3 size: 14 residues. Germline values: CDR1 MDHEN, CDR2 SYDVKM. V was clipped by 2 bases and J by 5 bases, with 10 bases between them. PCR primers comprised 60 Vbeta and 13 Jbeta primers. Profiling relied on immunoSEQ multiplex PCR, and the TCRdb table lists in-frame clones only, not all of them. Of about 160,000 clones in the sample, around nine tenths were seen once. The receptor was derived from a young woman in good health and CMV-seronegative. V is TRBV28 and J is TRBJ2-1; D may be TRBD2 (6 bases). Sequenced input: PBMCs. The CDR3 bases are TGTGCCAGCAGTTTAGGACTAAAGGACAATGAGCAGTTCTTC. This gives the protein CASSLGLKDNEQFF.